A single sample is the source of the 15 T cell receptor beta chains below, sequenced in a study of response to subunit inactivated influenza vaccine (dated by TCRdb to the late 2010s). The protocol used for the library was RT-PCR. The listed sequencing device is Illumina HiSeq 2500. TCRdb ran its own pipeline on the public reads, namely fastp trimming at Q25 and MiXCR clone calling, and kept in-frame beta chains. Rows matching on CDR3 protein sequence are summarized as one entry with the most common DNA and genes. This sample comprises under 550,000 distinct CDR3 sequences, approximately 6.9% of them detected only once. The ten largest clones take up over 10% of the sample. Sample: PBMCs from blood, taken around 2 years after vaccination. The receptors were sampled from a man aged 50 to 69 who received an inactivated influenza vaccine. Donor details come from another sample of the same person, matched by shared clones.

This clonotype was found many times. V is TRBV12-3 or TRBV12-4 and J is TRBJ1-2, with 8 positions matching TRBD1. The V gene end was trimmed by 8 bases and the J gene end by 8 bases; junction bases not matched to a gene: 10. The CDR3 spans 13 residues. The chain's CDR3 is CASSPGQGLGYTF. The DNA of the CDR3 is TGTGCCAGCTCACCCGGACAGGGCCTGGGCTACACCTTC.

The rearrangement uses TRBV7-2 and TRBJ2-3, with a weak D call TRBD1 (5 bases). V gave up 9 bases and J gave up 2 bases, with 12 bases separating them. Per germline, CDR1 SGHTA and CDR2 FQGNSA. The CDR3 totals 13 residues. In DNA, the CDR3 is TGTGCCAGTGGGGCTTCCTACACAGATACGCAGTATTTT. Its protein is CASGASYTDTQYF. The full variable domain, its missing parts supplied by reference TRBV7-2 and TRBJ2-3, is GAGVSQSPSNKVTEKGKDVELRCDPISGHTALYWYRQSLGQGLEFLIYFQGNSAPDKSGLPSDRFSAERTGGSVSTLTIQRTQQEDSAVYLCASGASYTDTQYFGPGTRLTVL.

This clonotype was recorded a few times. The V and J genes are TRBV20-1 and TRBJ2-1, with D unresolved. The ends were cut back, 0 bases at V and 5 bases at J, with 8 bases in the middle. The CDR3 runs to 13 residues. CDR1 is DFQATT and CDR2 is SNEGSKA in the germline V gene (reference sequence). In nucleotides, the CDR3 is TGCAGTGCTAGAGATCGGACCCACAATGAGCAGTTCTTC. It yields the protein CSARDRTHNEQFF.

This clonotype was detected ten times or more. The chain recombines TRBV7-9 with TRBJ2-1, with 7 bases lining up with TRBD2. The CDR3 extends over 17 amino acids. Germline V gene sequence: CDR1 SEHNR, CDR2 FQNEAQ (reference sequence). The V segment lost 1 base and the J segment 3 bases; nucleotides outside the gene matches: 9. The DNA of the CDR3 is TGTGCCAGCAGCTTAGGTCGGGGCGGGGGAAGCTACAATGAGCAGTTCTTC. Encoded protein: CASSLGRGGGSYNEQFF.

This clonotype has a handful of counts. The V and J genes are TRBV3-1 and TRBJ1-6; 9 bases align to TRBD1. J lost 7 bases, V lost 3 bases, and 16 bases had no gene match. CDR1 and CDR2 (germline): LGHDT, YNNKEL (reference sequence). The CDR3 is 19 amino acids. CDR3 sequence reads: CASSQSRPLRDRENSPLHF. In DNA form, the CDR3 reads TGTGCCAGCAGCCAGAGCAGGCCTTTGAGGGACAGGGAGAATTCACCCCTCCACTTT. Drawing the rest from reference TRBV3-1 and TRBJ1-6, the complete variable domain is DTAVSQTPKYLVTQMGNDKSIKCEQNLGHDTMYWYKQDSKKFLKIMFSYNNKELIINETVPNRFSPKSPDKAHLNLHINSLELGDSAVYFCASSQSRPLRDRENSPLHFGNGTRLTVT.

This clonotype showed up just a few times. The gene calls are TRBV18 and TRBJ2-2, with 9 nucleotides matching TRBD1. This CDR3 has 17 amino acids. The germline gives CDR1 KGHSH, CDR2 LQKENI. Trimming at V came to 2 bases and at J to 3 bases, leaving 7 bases not matched to a gene. DNA for the CDR3: TGTGCCAGCTCACCATCTAGAACAGGGGGCTACACCGGGGAGCTGTTTTTT. Its protein product is CASSPSRTGGYTGELFF. Variable domain in full (rest from reference TRBV18 and TRBJ2-2): NAGVMQNPRHLVRRRGQEARLRCSPMKGHSHVYWYRQLPEEGLKFMVYLQKENIIDESGMPKERFSAEFPKEGPSILRIQQVVRGDSAAYFCASSPSRTGGYTGELFFGEGSRLTVL.

This chain joins TRBV7-9 and TRBJ2-3; 7 bases are shared with TRBD2. The germline V gene encodes CDR1 SEHNR and CDR2 FQNEAQ (reference sequence). V shed 4 bases, J shed 3 bases, and the junction held 10 bases outside the gene matches. This CDR3 comprises 16 residues. The CDR3 sequence is CASSSGPGGRTDTQYF. The CDR3 DNA is TGTGCCAGCAGCTCGGGCCCTGGCGGGAGAACAGATACGCAGTATTTT.

This clonotype appeared a few times. This chain uses TRBV5-1 with TRBJ2-1; D is ambiguous. The germline V gene has CDR1 SGHRS and CDR2 YFSETQ. This CDR3 region has 15 residues. Deletions cut 4 bases from V and 0 bases from J, with 11 bases between. The CDR3 loop reads CASSLTESSYNEQFF. CDR3 in DNA: TGCGCCAGCAGCCTTACTGAGAGCTCCTACAATGAGCAGTTCTTC.

This clonotype was observed at least ten times. This chain joins TRBV6-2 or TRBV6-3 and TRBJ2-1, with 9 bases that match TRBD2. V lost 4 bases and J lost 2; bases outside the gene matches: 6. This CDR3 is built from 16 residues. Germline V gene lookup returns CDR1 MNHEY and CDR2 SVGEGT. The CDR3 reads CASSSGTSLAYNEQFF. The CDR3, as DNA: TGTGCCAGCAGTTCCGGGACTAGCCTAGCCTACAATGAGCAGTTCTTC.

This clonotype showed up just a few times. The chain links TRBV20-1 to TRBJ1-5, with D uncertain. The germline gives CDR1 DFQATT, CDR2 SNEGSKA (reference sequence). V was shortened by 5 bases and J by 1 base, with 9 bases between the two germline ends. The CDR3 has 13 residues. CDR3 sequence reads: CSARRGSNQPQHF. The CDR3 DNA follows: TGCAGTGCTCGAAGAGGCAGCAATCAGCCCCAGCATTTT.

The V and J genes are TRBV12-3 or TRBV12-4 and TRBJ1-2; perhaps TRBD1 as D (5 bases). The CDR3 covers 12 residues. The V gene lost 7 bases and the J gene lost 4 bases, with 10 bases spanning the gap. The CDR3 is CASTKGSYGYTF. CDR3 bases: TGTGCCAGCACCAAGGGGAGCTATGGCTACACCTTC.

This clonotype was seen a few times. The chain links TRBV20-1 to TRBJ2-5; D may match TRBD1 or TRBD2 (5 bases each). The V end lost 6 bases, the J end lost 0 bases, and 11 bases lay between the germline ends. CDR1 is DFQATT and CDR2 is SNEGSKA in the germline V gene (reference sequence). The CDR3 is made up of 13 amino acids. CDR3 residues: CSAFGTNQETQYF. The CDR3 region has the DNA TGCAGTGCCTTTGGGACCAACCAAGAGACCCAGTACTTC.

At least ten counts were recorded for this clonotype. The chain links TRBV6-2 or TRBV6-3 to TRBJ2-5, with 7 bases aligning to TRBD1. The CDR3 totals 15 residues. The germline gives CDR1 MNHEY, CDR2 SVGEGT. Germline trimming cut 10 bases from V and 0 bases from J; bases unmatched to any gene: 11. CDR3 residues: CATYEQGLYQETQYF. As DNA, the CDR3 is TGTGCCACCTACGAACAGGGGTTATACCAAGAGACCCAGTACTTC.

In this sample, this clonotype turned up a few times. The chain combines TRBV20-1 with TRBJ1-2; no firm D call. Trimming took off 5 bases at V and 7 bases at J, with 11 bases between the two ends. This CDR3 comprises 11 residues. The germline CDR1 and CDR2 sequences are DFQATT and SNEGSKA (reference sequence). The CDR3 DNA sequence: TGCAGTGCTGTGCATCCGAGTGGCTACACCTTC. It encodes CSAVHPSGYTF.

The rearrangement links TRBV18 to TRBJ2-3, with TRBD1 matching over 12 bases. In germline, CDR1 is KGHSH, CDR2 LQKENI. V was pared by 4 bases and J by 9 bases, with 11 bases of the junction left unmatched. The CDR3 covers 16 residues. The CDR3 DNA reads TGTGCCAGCTCACAAGCCGGGACAGGGGGCGTCAGCACGCAGTATTTT. Amino acid sequence: CASSQAGTGGVSTQYF.